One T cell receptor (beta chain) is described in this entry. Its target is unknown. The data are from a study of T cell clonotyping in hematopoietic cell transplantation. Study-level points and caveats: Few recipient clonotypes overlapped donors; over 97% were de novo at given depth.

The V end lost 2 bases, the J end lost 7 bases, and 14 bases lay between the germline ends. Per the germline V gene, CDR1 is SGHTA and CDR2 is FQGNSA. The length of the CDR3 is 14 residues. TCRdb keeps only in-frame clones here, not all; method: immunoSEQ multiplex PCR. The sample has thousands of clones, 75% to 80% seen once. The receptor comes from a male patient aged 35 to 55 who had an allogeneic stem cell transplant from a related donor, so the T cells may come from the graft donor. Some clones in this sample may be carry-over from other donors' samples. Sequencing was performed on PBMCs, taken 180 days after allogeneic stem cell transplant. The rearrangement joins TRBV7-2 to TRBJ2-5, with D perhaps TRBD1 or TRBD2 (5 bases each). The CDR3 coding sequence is TGTGCCAGCAGCTTAAATTGGGGGTCTGGGACCCAGTACTTC. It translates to CASSLNWGSGTQYF. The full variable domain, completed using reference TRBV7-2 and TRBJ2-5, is GAGVSQSPSNKVTEKGKDVELRCDPISGHTALYWYRQSLGQGLEFLIYFQGNSAPDKSGLPSDRFSAERTGGSVSTLTIQRTQQEDSAVYLCASSLNWGSGTQYFGPGTRLLVL.